The source of this T cell receptor beta chain is a study of metastatic and nonmetastatic thyroid tumors. About the research overall: Samples came from malignant and benign thyroid patients, and repertoires were compared across blood and tumor or nodule tissue. Whole-study results and caveats: When malignant thyroid tumors were compared with benign nodules, TCR beta diversity was reportedly significantly higher in the malignant tumors. This held in both blood and tumor samples.

In the source study's methods: The study took CDR3 differences across clinicopathological groups and made a distant-metastasis classifier for papillary thyroid cancer from them. TCRdb redid the clone calls on the PCR reads using MiXCR. The V and J calls come from TCRdb's annotation, not from the publication. The table lists around 36,000 clones, about 29% of them singletons. There are many counts of this clone. What it binds is not known. Ahead of thyroid surgery, no patient had received treatment of any kind. Unmatched junction bases numbered 7, after V lost 1 base and J lost 4 bases. The CDR3 runs 15 residues. Looked up from germline, CDR1 is LGHNA and CDR2 is YNFKEQ.

Sequenced: blood. The clonotype comes from a female donor with papillary thyroid cancer or a benign thyroid nodule (not recorded which). Some clones in this sample may be carry-over from other donors' samples. The rearrangement joins TRBV4-2 to TRBJ2-7; 7 bases match TRBD1. CDR3 sequence: CASSQGQGDPYEQYF. CDR3 bases: TGTGCCAGCAGCCAAGGGCAGGGGGATCCTTACGAGCAGTACTTC.